The rows below give T cell receptor beta chains drawn from one sample of a study of T cells expressing NK-cell markers. From its re-call of the 5' RACE reads, TCRdb lists each CDR3 protein once, without DNA. The specimen's table records some 440,000 distinct CDR3 sequences. Material for sequencing was blood T cells: a sorted CD56 or NKG2C T cell subset, CD4+ or CD8+ T cells, or bulk PBMC T cells (not recorded which). The origin of the receptors is a woman between 45 and 60 years old in good health. Both conserved end residues are part of each CDR3.

>TRBV12-3/TRBV12-4|TRBJ1-2
CASSLFGGAANYGYTF
>TRBV20-1|TRBJ2-3
CSARDDGRSTDTQYF
>TRBV10-3|TRBJ2-1
CATVPGTVFSDEQFF
>TRBV29-1|TRBJ2-5
CSARWVSGRETQYF
>TRBV10-1|TRBJ1-1
CASSSGLTNTEAFF
>TRBV15|TRBJ2-5
CATSRPQGQETQYF
>TRBV5-1|TRBJ2-3
CASSQEKKRTHTDTQYF
>TRBV20-1|TRBJ1-5
CSARGSGAEQPQHF
>TRBV5-6|TRBJ1-5
CASSLDRANQPQHF
>TRBV15|TRBJ2-7
CATSLSGTSSYEQYF
>TRBV29-1|TRBJ2-5
CSVEEDYWQGRVGTQYF
>TRBV7-3|TRBJ2-4
CASSDSSDIQYF
>TRBV20-1|TRBJ1-1
CSARGGTGPGSFF
>TRBV12-3/TRBV12-4|TRBJ1-6
CASSRGFSPLHF
>TRBV27|TRBJ1-2
CASSLSGMGYGYTF
>TRBV5-1|TRBJ2-7
CASSLGAGDYEQYF
>TRBV5-1|TRBJ2-4
CASSSTSGRATDIQYF
>TRBV6-2/TRBV6-3|TRBJ2-3
CASIRGTPTDTQYF
>TRBV7-9|TRBJ1-4
CASSLRQGPYEKLFF
>TRBV6-6|TRBJ1-2
CASSPTSYGYTF
>TRBV5-5|TRBJ2-3
CASSLEQITDTQYF
>TRBV11-1|TRBJ2-4
CASSLRTGRAKNIQYF
>TRBV18|TRBJ1-5
CASSPGPGRQPQHF
>TRBV6-1|TRBJ1-2
CASSESGSRLGGYTF
>TRBV11-3|TRBJ2-3
CASSLGGLPRTDTQYF
>TRBV7-8|TRBJ2-7
CASSVHRAYEQYF
>TRBV5-4|TRBJ1-1
CASNVAQGANTEAFF